Listed here are 31 T cell receptor beta chains from one sample, sequenced in a study of cytomegalovirus exposure and HLA in healthy donors. PCR employed 60 Vbeta and 13 Jbeta primers. Sequenced by immunoSEQ multiplex PCR; TCRdb stores in-frame clones only, minus some. Counted here are around 190,000 clones, about 69% occurring once; the ten biggest clones make up about 5%. Sequencing was done on a sample of PBMCs. Source of these receptors: a young man in good health and CMV-seropositive.

The J gene is TRBJ2-1, the V gene TRBV19; no reliable D call. Trimming removed 1 base from V and 1 base from J, with 17 bases in between. Germline CDR1 is LNHDA and CDR2 is SQIVND (reference sequence). The CDR3 covers 18 residues. The CDR3 loop reads CASSIGPLRRRSYNEQFF. The CDR3 DNA reads TGTGCCAGTAGTATAGGCCCCCTCCGGCGGAGATCCTACAATGAGCAGTTCTTC.

The chain recombines TRBV18 with TRBJ1-1; D is undetermined. The CDR3 spans 14 residues. With 6 bases removed from V and 5 bases from J, the gap between germline ends came to 16 bases. CDR1 is KGHSH, CDR2 LQKENI, per germline. CDR3 loop: CASSPARLQTEAFF. In DNA form, the CDR3 reads TGTGCCAGCTCCCCAGCCAGGCTGCAGACTGAAGCTTTCTTT.

This clone has only one observation. In nucleotides, the CDR3 is TGTGCCAGCAGCTTGCCTCAGGGGGTAAGGGAGACCCAGTACTTC. Its protein product is CASSLPQGVRETQYF. The chain employs TRBV7-9 and TRBJ2-5, with 7 bases lining up with TRBD1. The germline gives CDR1 SEHNR, CDR2 FQNEAQ (reference sequence). The CDR3 is 15 amino acids. V shed 3 bases and J 5 bases; nucleotides not matched to a gene: 9.

The V call is TRBV5-1, the J call TRBJ2-2, with 8 bases aligning to TRBD1. With V trimmed by 5 bases and J by 6 bases, 6 bases remained unmatched. CDR1 and CDR2 (germline): SGHRS, YFSETQ. This CDR3 spans 14 amino acids. CDR3 sequence: CASRAGGASGELFF. The CDR3 DNA reads TGCGCCAGCAGGGCAGGGGGCGCGTCCGGGGAGCTGTTTTTT.

The V gene is TRBV11-2, the J gene TRBJ2-1; TRBD1 aligns across 7 bases. Germline CDR1 SGHAT, CDR2 FQNNGV. The CDR3 runs to 17 residues. The trim removed 4 bases at V and 2 bases at J, leaving 11 bases unmatched. CDR3 sequence reads: CASSSGQAHLTYNEQFF. As DNA, the CDR3 is TGTGCCAGCAGCTCCGGACAGGCTCATTTAACCTACAATGAGCAGTTCTTC. The whole variable domain, filled in from reference TRBV11-2 and TRBJ2-1, reads EAGVAQSPRYKIIEKRQSVAFWCNPISGHATLYWYQQILGQGPKLLIQFQNNGVVDDSQLPKDRFSAERLKGVDSTLKIQPAKLEDSAVYLCASSSGQAHLTYNEQFFGPGTRLTVL.

This clone was detected only once. This sequence joins TRBV18 and TRBJ2-7; 12 positions agree with TRBD2. V shed 3 bases, J shed 2 bases, and the junction held 2 bases outside the gene matches. This CDR3 has 15 residues. Germline CDR1 KGHSH, CDR2 LQKENI. The DNA for the CDR3 is TGTGCCAGCTCACCGACTAGCGGGAGTCCCTACGAGCAGTACTTC. This sequence encodes CASSPTSGSPYEQYF. Full variable domain (missing parts from reference TRBV18 and TRBJ2-7): NAGVMQNPRHLVRRRGQEARLRCSPMKGHSHVYWYRQLPEEGLKFMVYLQKENIIDESGMPKERFSAEFPKEGPSILRIQQVVRGDSAAYFCASSPTSGSPYEQYFGPGTRLTVT.

V usage is TRBV18 and J usage is TRBJ1-2; D gene ambiguous. Germline CDR1 reads KGHSH; CDR2 reads LQKENI. V was shortened by 2 bases and J by 0 bases, with 16 bases between the two germline ends. CDR3 length: 17 residues. The CDR3 nucleotides read TGTGCCAGCTCACCAGGGCCCGCGGGCCACTCTAACTATGGCTACACCTTC. Translated: CASSPGPAGHSNYGYTF.

This clone was counted only a few times. The CDR3 nucleotides read TGTGCCAGCAGTTACACGGGACTAGCGGGAGGCTACGAGCAGTACTTC. Its protein is CASSYTGLAGGYEQYF. The chain combines TRBV6-5 with TRBJ2-7; TRBD2 aligns across 15 bases. The CDR3 totals 16 residues. Germline CDR1 reads MNHEY; CDR2 reads SVGAGI. V shed 2 bases and J 3 bases; nucleotides not matched to a gene: 2.

This clone was seen only a few times. V usage is TRBV28 and J usage is TRBJ1-1; 11 nucleotides align to TRBD1. CDR3 size: 13 residues. V lost 4 bases and J lost 6; bases outside the gene matches: 1. The germline V gene has CDR1 MDHEN and CDR2 SYDVKM. The CDR3 DNA is TGTGCCAGCAGTTCGGGACAGGGGGCTGAAGCTTTCTTT. Translating gives CASSSGQGAEAFF.

The chain has TRBV9 and TRBJ1-2; no reliable D call. V dropped 0 bases and J dropped 0 bases, with 12 bases sitting between them. The CDR3 consists of 16 residues. Germline CDR1 and CDR2: SGDLS and YYNGEE. The CDR3 sequence: CASSVEAGLTNYGYTF. CDR3 coding DNA: TGTGCCAGCAGCGTAGAAGCCGGACTCACTAACTATGGCTACACCTTC.

The chain is built from TRBV7-9 and TRBJ2-1; the match to TRBD2 covers 9 bases. Germline values: CDR1 SEHNR, CDR2 FQNEAQ (reference sequence). The CDR3 has 14 residues. The ends lost 5 bases at V and 4 bases at J; junction bases unmatched: 3. As DNA, the CDR3 is TGTGCCAGCAGCCAGACTAGCGGATACAATGAGCAGTTCTTC. This gives the protein CASSQTSGYNEQFF.

In DNA, the CDR3 is TGTGCCAGCAGACCTACGGGGGTCACTGAAGCTTTCTTT. Protein: CASRPTGVTEAFF. This rearrangement joins TRBV7-8 to TRBJ1-1, with a weak D call TRBD1 (5 bases). CDR1 is SGHVS and CDR2 is FQNEAQ in the germline V gene. The CDR3 sequence is 13 residues long. V gave up 6 bases and J gave up 4 bases, with 12 bases separating them.

A few counts support this clone. The chain links TRBV6-6 to TRBJ1-2, with a weak D call TRBD1 (5 bases). Germline V lookup: CDR1 MNHNY, CDR2 SVGAGI (reference sequence). The CDR3 is 14 amino acids. Trimming shortened V by 4 bases and J by 8 bases, and 17 bases separated the two germline ends. CDR3 in DNA: TGTGCCAGCAGTTCAGGATGGGGACTAACGGGCTACACCTTC. Translation gives CASSSGWGLTGYTF.

The chain joins TRBV20-1 to TRBJ1-1; D gene unclear. V shed 3 bases and J shed 6 bases, with 5 bases lying between them. The CDR3 loop spans 10 amino acids. Germline lookup yields CDR1 DFQATT and CDR2 SNEGSKA (reference sequence). CDR3 in amino acids: CSASRSEAFF. The CDR3, as DNA: TGCAGTGCTAGTAGATCTGAAGCTTTCTTT.

This clone occurred a few times. The sample contains more than one DNA sequence encoding this CDR3. The chain couples TRBV27 to TRBJ1-1, with 10 bases that match TRBD1. Trimming removed 5 bases from V and 9 bases from J; junction bases left unmatched: 27. This CDR3 comprises 20 residues. Germline CDR1 and CDR2: MNHEY and SMNVEV (reference sequence). CDR3 nucleotide sequence: TGTGCCAGCAGTGGCACGGGACAGGGGTTTGATTCGTCTCTAGTCCACAAAGCTTTCTTT. Its protein is CASSGTGQGFDSSLVHKAFF.

The V gene is TRBV9, the J gene TRBJ2-3; 11 bases fit TRBD2. Germline V gene data show CDR1 as SGDLS and CDR2 as YYNGEE. The CDR3 contains 17 residues. V gave up 4 bases and J gave up 4 bases; unmatched junction bases: 11. CDR3 DNA: TGTGCCAGCAGCATCGGCACTAGCGGGAGATTGGCAGATACGCAGTATTTT. It is translated as CASSIGTSGRLADTQYF.

This chain uses TRBV5-4 with TRBJ1-2; 10 positions agree with TRBD1. V shed 4 bases and J 3 bases; nucleotides not matched to a gene: 12. Germline CDR1 SGHNT, CDR2 YYREEE (reference sequence). CDR3 length: 17 amino acids. The CDR3 sequence: CASSPGTGAAGDYGYTF. Here the CDR3 DNA reads TGTGCCAGCAGCCCCGGGACAGGGGCCGCGGGGGACTATGGCTACACCTTC.

The count of this clone is one. The chain is built from TRBV9 and TRBJ2-5; 10 positions match TRBD2. The J segment lost 1 base and the V segment lost 1 base, leaving 4 bases of the junction unmatched. This CDR3 is 16 amino acids long. Looked up from germline, CDR1 is SGDLS and CDR2 is YYNGEE. The DNA of the CDR3 is TGTGCCAGCAGCGTATTCGGACTAGCGGCCCAAGAGACCCAGTACTTC. Residues: CASSVFGLAAQETQYF.

This clone was seen more than once but under ten times. This rearrangement joins TRBV28 to TRBJ1-5; no reliable D call. The length of the CDR3 is 12 residues. The ends were cut back, 6 bases at V and 7 bases at J, with 10 bases in the middle. The germline gives CDR1 MDHEN, CDR2 SYDVKM. DNA for the CDR3: TGTGCCAGCAGAAAGTTAGCCCAGCCCCAGCATTTT. Translated: CASRKLAQPQHF.

The rearrangement uses TRBV7-9 and TRBJ2-1; 12 nucleotides match TRBD2. In germline, CDR1 is SEHNR, CDR2 FQNEAQ (reference sequence). This CDR3 contains 18 residues. After removal of 0 bases from V and 2 bases from J, the junction contained 5 bases not matched to a gene. The CDR3 loop is CASSLATSGGYTYNEQFF. CDR3 bases: TGTGCCAGCAGCTTAGCGACTAGCGGGGGATACACCTACAATGAGCAGTTCTTC.

The gene calls are TRBV6-5 and TRBJ2-7; D may be TRBD1 (5 bases). The CDR3 totals 14 residues. Deletions cut 2 bases from V and 3 bases from J, with 11 bases between. From germline, CDR1 is MNHEY and CDR2 SVGAGI. The CDR3 bases are TGTGCCAGCAGTTACGCCCAGGGCAACTACGAGCAGTACTTC. Protein: CASSYAQGNYEQYF.

CDR3 sequence reads: CATSRDRGETQYF. The CDR3 nucleotides read TGTGCCACCAGCAGAGATCGGGGGGAGACCCAGTACTTC. The chain carries TRBV15 and TRBJ2-5, with D possibly being TRBD2 (6 bases). The CDR3 totals 13 residues. Trimming stripped 0 bases from V and 5 bases from J, with 7 bases between. Per germline, CDR1 LNHNV and CDR2 YYDKDF (reference sequence).

The chain carries TRBV7-9 and TRBJ2-1; 9 bases agree with TRBD2. CDR3 size: 14 residues. The germline gives CDR1 SEHNR, CDR2 FQNEAQ (reference sequence). The V segment lost 5 bases and the J segment 7 bases; nucleotides outside the gene matches: 6. Here the CDR3 reads CASSAGLAQNEQFF. Here the CDR3 DNA reads TGTGCCAGCAGCGCGGGACTAGCCCAAAATGAGCAGTTCTTC.

This clone was picked up one time. The chain recombines TRBV6-1 with TRBJ2-1, with TRBD2 identical over 8 bases. The CDR3 length is 16 residues. CDR1 MNHNS and CDR2 SASEGT come from the germline V gene. V lost 2 bases, J lost 1 base, and 4 bases stayed unmatched. The CDR3 reads CASSELLAESYNEQFF. CDR3 DNA sequence: TGTGCCAGCAGTGAATTACTAGCGGAATCCTACAATGAGCAGTTCTTC.

The chain is built from TRBV19 and TRBJ2-3; 10 bases fit TRBD2. Germline V gene data show CDR1 as LNHDA and CDR2 as SQIVND (reference sequence). There are 14 residues in the CDR3. The V segment lost 4 bases and the J segment 6 bases; nucleotides outside the gene matches: 4. The CDR3 DNA sequence: TGTGCCAGTAGTAAGCTAGCGGGAGTTGATACGCAGTATTTT. Its protein product is CASSKLAGVDTQYF.

The rearrangement uses TRBV2 and TRBJ2-1, with 7 bases matching TRBD2. After removal of 7 bases from V and 2 bases from J, the junction contained 5 bases not matched to a gene. In germline, CDR1 is SNHLY, CDR2 FYNNEI. The CDR3 runs 14 residues. The CDR3 DNA follows: TGTGCCAGCACCCCTAGCGGACCCTACAATGAGCAGTTCTTC. This sequence encodes CASTPSGPYNEQFF.

This chain links TRBV9 with TRBJ2-3; 8 positions agree with TRBD2. This CDR3 spans 15 amino acids. Germline V gene sequence: CDR1 SGDLS, CDR2 YYNGEE. V lost 0 bases and J lost 6; bases outside the gene matches: 6. CDR3 sequence reads: CASSVVGLATDTQYF. The CDR3 DNA reads as TGTGCCAGCAGCGTAGTAGGACTAGCAACGGATACGCAGTATTTT.

This chain links TRBV7-2 with TRBJ2-1, with D perhaps TRBD2 (6 bases). The CDR3 runs 13 residues. Germline loops: CDR1 SGHTA, CDR2 FQGNSA. Between the trimmed V and J ends, which lost 5 bases and 9 bases, there was a span of 14 bases. CDR3 coding DNA: TGTGCCAGCAGCCCCAAAATGCGGGGTGAGCAGTTCTTC. This codes for CASSPKMRGEQFF.

The chain recombines TRBV4-2 with TRBJ2-3; the D gene is possibly TRBD2 (5 bases). V was trimmed by 0 bases and J by 4 bases, leaving 11 bases between them. The CDR3 contains 15 residues. Per germline, CDR1 LGHNA and CDR2 YNFKEQ. Written as DNA, the CDR3 is TGTGCCAGCAGCCAAGATGGGGAGTATTCAGATACGCAGTATTTT. Protein sequence: CASSQDGEYSDTQYF.

The rearrangement uses TRBV7-8 and TRBJ2-2, with 8 bases identical to TRBD1. CDR1 and CDR2 (germline): SGHVS, FQNEAQ. With 5 bases clipped from V and 5 bases from J, the junction kept 7 bases outside the gene matches. The CDR3 sequence is 15 residues long. The CDR3 reads CASSLDRGGTGELFF. Here the CDR3 DNA reads TGTGCCAGCAGCCTCGACAGGGGCGGGACCGGGGAGCTGTTTTTT.

The J gene is TRBJ2-1, the V gene TRBV29-1; D might be TRBD2 (6 bases). Trimming cost V 4 bases and J 2 bases, with 12 bases left between them. This CDR3 is built from 14 residues. Germline assignment: CDR1 SQVTM and CDR2 ANQGSEA. CDR3 in DNA: TGCAGCGTTGGGGCGGGATTCCCCTACAATGAGCAGTTCTTC. Protein: CSVGAGFPYNEQFF.